The clone carrying this TCR beta chain was seen more than once but under ten times. Its antigen is currently unknown. There are 15 residues in the CDR3. CDR1 is SGHTA, CDR2 FQGNSA, per germline. J gave up 3 bases and V 5 bases, and 10 bases lay outside the gene matches. The record originates from a study of T-cell memory formation after mild COVID-19. Whole-study context: Largely, TCR clusters stayed within a single donor. Study-wide results and caveats: Unconfirmed was the SARS-CoV-2 specificity of second-wave clones that peaked on day 37. Detection of some responders pre-infection suggested pre-existing cross-reactive memory T cells participated.

TCRdb independently ran MiXCR on the 5' RACE reads; one entry per CDR3 protein. Here the sample spans 50,000 or so distinct CDR3 sequences, over 9% being singletons. The source material was PBMCs or a T cell subset sorted from them (not recorded which). The chain joins TRBV7-2 to TRBJ2-7; 7 bases fit TRBD1. This receptor was taken from an adult woman who had mild COVID-19 (a few samples of this study predate the infection). Cell type and time point are not known. CDR3 DNA: TGTGCCAGCAGCGAGCCGGGACAGAGTTTCTACGAGCAGTACTTC. Translating it yields CASSEPGQSFYEQYF.